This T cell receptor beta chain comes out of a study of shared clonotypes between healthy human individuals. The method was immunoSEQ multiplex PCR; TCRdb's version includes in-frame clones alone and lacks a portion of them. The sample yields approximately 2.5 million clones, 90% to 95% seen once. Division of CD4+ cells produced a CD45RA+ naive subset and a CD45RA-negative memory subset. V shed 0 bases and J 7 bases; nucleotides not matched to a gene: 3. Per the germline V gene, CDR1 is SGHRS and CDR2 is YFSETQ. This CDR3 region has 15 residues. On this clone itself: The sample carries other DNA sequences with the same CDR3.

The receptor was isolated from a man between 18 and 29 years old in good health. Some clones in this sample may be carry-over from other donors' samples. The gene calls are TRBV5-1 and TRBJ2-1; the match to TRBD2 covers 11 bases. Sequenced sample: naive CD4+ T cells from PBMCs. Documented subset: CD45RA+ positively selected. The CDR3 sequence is CASSLELAGANEQFF. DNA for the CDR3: TGCGCCAGCAGCTTGGAACTAGCGGGAGCTAATGAGCAGTTCTTC.